This T cell receptor beta chain was identified during a study of blood T cell repertoires in COVID-19. About the study: Material from acute and convalescent COVID-19 was sourced from the United States, Italy and Spain.

Germline V gene data show CDR1 as SEHNR and CDR2 as FQNEAQ (reference sequence). This CDR3 is built from 16 residues. J lost 7 bases, V lost 6 bases, and 13 bases had no gene match. How the authors handled the data: Estimation of nucleated cell counts was performed using reference gene primer amplification. Here immunoSEQ multiplex PCR was the method, and the copy in TCRdb shows in-frame clones only, minus some. That table supplies the V and J calls and clone size; D and trimming were determined from the DNA. The sample records 200,000 to 250,000 clones, around 85% being singletons. Participants spanned ages about 18 to 89 years and resided in about 25 US areas. Assignments of participants to cohorts depended upon their own reported clinical history.

The chain employs TRBV7-9 and TRBJ1-1; 11 nucleotides align to TRBD1. The sequence was collected from a woman aged 40 to 50 with acute COVID-19. The sequenced material came from PBMCs or T cells enriched from blood (not recorded which). The CDR3 coding sequence is TGTGCCAGCAGTCTAGCCCACGGGACAGGGGGAATTGAAGCTTTCTTT. This gives the protein CASSLAHGTGGIEAFF.